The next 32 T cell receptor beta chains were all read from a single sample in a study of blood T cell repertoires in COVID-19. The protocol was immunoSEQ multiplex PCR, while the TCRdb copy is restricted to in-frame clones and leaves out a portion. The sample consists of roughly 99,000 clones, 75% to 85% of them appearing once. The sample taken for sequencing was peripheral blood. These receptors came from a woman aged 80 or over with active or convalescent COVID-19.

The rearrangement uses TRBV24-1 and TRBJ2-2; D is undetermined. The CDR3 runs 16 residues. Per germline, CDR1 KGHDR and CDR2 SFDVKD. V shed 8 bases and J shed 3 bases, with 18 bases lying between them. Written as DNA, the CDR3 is TGTGCCACCATGAAAGCGCAGCCGGCCTACACCGGGGAGCTGTTTTTT. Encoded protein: CATMKAQPAYTGELFF.

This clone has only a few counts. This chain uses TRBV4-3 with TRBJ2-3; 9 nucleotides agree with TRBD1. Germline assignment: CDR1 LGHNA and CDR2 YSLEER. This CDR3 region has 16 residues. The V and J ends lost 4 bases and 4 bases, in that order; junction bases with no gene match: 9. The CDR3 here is CASSPDPGQGADTQYF. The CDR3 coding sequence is TGCGCCAGCAGCCCGGATCCGGGACAGGGTGCAGATACGCAGTATTTT.

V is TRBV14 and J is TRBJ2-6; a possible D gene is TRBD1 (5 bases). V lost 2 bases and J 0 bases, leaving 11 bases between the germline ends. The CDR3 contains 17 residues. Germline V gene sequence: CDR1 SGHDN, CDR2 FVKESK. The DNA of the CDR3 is TGTGCCAGCAGCCAAACTACAGGCCGCTCTGGGGCCAACGTCCTGACTTTC. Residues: CASSQTTGRSGANVLTF.

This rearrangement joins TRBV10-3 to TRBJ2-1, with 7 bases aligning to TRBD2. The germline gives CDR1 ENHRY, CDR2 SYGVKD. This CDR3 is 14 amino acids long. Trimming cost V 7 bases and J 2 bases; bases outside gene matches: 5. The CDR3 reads CAITPGGAYNEQFF. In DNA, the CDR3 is TGTGCCATCACACCGGGAGGAGCCTACAATGAGCAGTTCTTC.

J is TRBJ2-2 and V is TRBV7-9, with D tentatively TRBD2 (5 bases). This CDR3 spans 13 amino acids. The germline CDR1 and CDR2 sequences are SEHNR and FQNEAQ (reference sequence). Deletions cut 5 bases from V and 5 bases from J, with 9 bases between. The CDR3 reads CASSLRGTGELFF. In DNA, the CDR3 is TGTGCCAGCAGCCTACGAGGGACCGGGGAGCTGTTTTTT.

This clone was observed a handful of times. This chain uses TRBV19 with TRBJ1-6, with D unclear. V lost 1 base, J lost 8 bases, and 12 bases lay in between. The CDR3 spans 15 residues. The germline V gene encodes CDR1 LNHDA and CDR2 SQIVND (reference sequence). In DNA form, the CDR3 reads TGTGCCAGTAGTATAGCCCAGGAGGGTGATTCACCCCTCCACTTT. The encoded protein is CASSIAQEGDSPLHF.

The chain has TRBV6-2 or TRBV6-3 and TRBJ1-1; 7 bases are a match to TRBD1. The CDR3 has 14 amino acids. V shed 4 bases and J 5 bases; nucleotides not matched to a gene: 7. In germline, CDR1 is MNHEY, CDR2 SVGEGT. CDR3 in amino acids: CASSSGQKRTEAFF. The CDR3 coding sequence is TGTGCCAGCAGTTCGGGACAGAAGAGGACTGAAGCTTTCTTT.

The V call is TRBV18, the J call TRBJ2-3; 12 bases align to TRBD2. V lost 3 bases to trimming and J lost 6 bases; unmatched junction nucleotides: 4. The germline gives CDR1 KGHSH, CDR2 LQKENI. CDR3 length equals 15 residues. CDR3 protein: CASSPASGRADTQYF. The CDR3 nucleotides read TGTGCCAGCTCACCGGCTAGCGGGAGGGCGGATACGCAGTATTTT. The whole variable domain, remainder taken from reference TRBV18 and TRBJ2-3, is NAGVMQNPRHLVRRRGQEARLRCSPMKGHSHVYWYRQLPEEGLKFMVYLQKENIIDESGMPKERFSAEFPKEGPSILRIQQVVRGDSAAYFCASSPASGRADTQYFGPGTRLTVL.

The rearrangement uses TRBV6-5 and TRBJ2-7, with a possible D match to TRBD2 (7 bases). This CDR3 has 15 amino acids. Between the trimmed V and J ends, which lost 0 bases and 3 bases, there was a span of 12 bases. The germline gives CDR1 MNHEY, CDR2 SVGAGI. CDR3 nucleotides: TGTGCCAGCAGTTACTCGTGGGGAGGGGGCTACGAGCAGTACTTC. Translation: CASSYSWGGGYEQYF.

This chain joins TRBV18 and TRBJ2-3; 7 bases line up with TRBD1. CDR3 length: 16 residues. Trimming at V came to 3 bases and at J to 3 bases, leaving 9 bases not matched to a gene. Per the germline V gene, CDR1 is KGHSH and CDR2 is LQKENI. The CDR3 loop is CASSPFTGAKTDTQYF. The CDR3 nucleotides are TGTGCCAGCTCACCTTTTACAGGGGCAAAAACAGATACGCAGTATTTT.

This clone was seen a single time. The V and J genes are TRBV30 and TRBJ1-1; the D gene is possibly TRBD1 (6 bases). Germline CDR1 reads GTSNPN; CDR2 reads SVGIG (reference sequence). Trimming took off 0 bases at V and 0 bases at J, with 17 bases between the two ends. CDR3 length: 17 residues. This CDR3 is CAWSVSRGGVVNTEAFF. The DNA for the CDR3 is TGTGCCTGGAGTGTTTCAAGAGGGGGAGTAGTGAACACTGAAGCTTTCTTT. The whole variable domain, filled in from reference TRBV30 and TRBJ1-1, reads SQTIHQWPATLVQPVGSPLSLECTVEGTSNPNLYWYRQAAGRGLQLLFYSVGIGQISSEVPQNLSASRPQDRQFILSSKKLLLSDSGFYLCAWSVSRGGVVNTEAFFGQGTRLTVV.

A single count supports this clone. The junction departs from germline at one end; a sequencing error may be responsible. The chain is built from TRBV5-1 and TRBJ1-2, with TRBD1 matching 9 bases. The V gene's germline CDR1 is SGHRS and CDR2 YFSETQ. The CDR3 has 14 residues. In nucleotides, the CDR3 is TGTGCCAGCAGCATGGACAGGGGTTCGGAGGGCTACACCTTC. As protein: CASSMDRGSEGYTF.

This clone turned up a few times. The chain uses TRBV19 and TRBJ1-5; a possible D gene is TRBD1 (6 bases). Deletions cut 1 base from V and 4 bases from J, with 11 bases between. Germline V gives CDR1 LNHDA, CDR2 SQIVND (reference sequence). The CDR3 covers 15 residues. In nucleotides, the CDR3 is TGTGCCAGTAGTATAGTTGGGGGCGGGAATCAGCCCCAGCATTTT. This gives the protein CASSIVGGGNQPQHF.

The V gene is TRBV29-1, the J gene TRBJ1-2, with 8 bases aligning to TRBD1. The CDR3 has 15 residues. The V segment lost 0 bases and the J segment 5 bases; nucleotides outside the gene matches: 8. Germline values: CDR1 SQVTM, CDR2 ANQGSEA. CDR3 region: CSVEERTGYGYGYTF. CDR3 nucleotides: TGCAGCGTTGAAGAACGGACAGGGTACGGGTATGGCTACACCTTC.

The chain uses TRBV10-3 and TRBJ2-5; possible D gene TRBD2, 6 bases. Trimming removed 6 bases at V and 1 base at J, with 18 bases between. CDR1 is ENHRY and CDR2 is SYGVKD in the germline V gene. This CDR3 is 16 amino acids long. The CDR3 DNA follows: TGTGCCATCAGCGGAGGGTCTTTGGGGGGCCAAGAGACCCAGTACTTC. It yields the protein CAISGGSLGGQETQYF.

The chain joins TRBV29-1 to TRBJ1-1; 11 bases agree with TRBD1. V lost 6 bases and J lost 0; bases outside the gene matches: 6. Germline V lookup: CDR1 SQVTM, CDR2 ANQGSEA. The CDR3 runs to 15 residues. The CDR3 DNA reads TGCAGCGTCCTCGGACAGGGGGCCATGAACACTGAAGCTTTCTTT. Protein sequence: CSVLGQGAMNTEAFF.

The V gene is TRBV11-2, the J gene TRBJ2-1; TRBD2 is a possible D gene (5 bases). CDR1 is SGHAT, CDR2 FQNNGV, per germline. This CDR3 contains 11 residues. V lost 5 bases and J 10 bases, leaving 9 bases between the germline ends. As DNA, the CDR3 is TGTGCCAGCAGCCCAGCGGTAGAGCAGTTCTTC. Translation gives CASSPAVEQFF.

CDR3 loop: CASSYPGLTDTQYF. The CDR3 coding sequence is TGTGCCAGCAGCTATCCGGGACTGACAGATACGCAGTATTTT. V and J are TRBV11-2 and TRBJ2-3; possibly TRBD2 for D (6 bases). The CDR3 loop spans 14 amino acids. The V gene's germline CDR1 is SGHAT and CDR2 FQNNGV. The germline V and J ends were trimmed by 4 bases and 3 bases, with 11 bases remaining between them.

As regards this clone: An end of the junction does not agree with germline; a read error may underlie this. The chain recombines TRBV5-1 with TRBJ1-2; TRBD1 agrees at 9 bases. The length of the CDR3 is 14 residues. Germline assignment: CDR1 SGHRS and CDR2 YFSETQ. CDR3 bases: TGTGCCAGCAGCTTGGTAGGGACAGGGTCTGGCTACACCTTC. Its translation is CASSLVGTGSGYTF.

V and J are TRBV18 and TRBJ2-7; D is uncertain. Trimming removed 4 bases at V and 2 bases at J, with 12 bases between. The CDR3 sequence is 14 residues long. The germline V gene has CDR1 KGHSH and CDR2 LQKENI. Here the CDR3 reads CASSRGAITYEQYF. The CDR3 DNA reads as TGTGCCAGCTCACGAGGCGCTATAACCTACGAGCAGTACTTC.

CDR3 residues: CASSLGQETTEAFF. The CDR3 DNA sequence: TGTGCCAGCAGTTTGGGACAGGAAACCACTGAAGCTTTCTTT. This rearrangement joins TRBV28 to TRBJ1-1; 8 bases agree with TRBD1. This CDR3 has 14 amino acids. V was pared by 3 bases and J by 4 bases, with 4 bases of the junction left unmatched. CDR1 MDHEN and CDR2 SYDVKM come from the germline V gene. Supplemented by reference TRBV28 and TRBJ1-1, the full variable domain reads DVKVTQSSRYLVKRTGEKVFLECVQDMDHENMFWYRQDPGLGLRLIYFSYDVKMKEKGDIPEGYSVSREKKERFSLILESASTNQTSMYLCASSLGQETTEAFFGQGTRLTVV.

CDR3 sequence (DNA): TGTGCCAGCAGTTCCGCGGGGGTTTACTACGAGCAGTACTTC. This gives the protein CASSSAGVYYEQYF. V gene TRBV27 combines with J gene TRBJ2-7, with 7 bases lining up with TRBD2. With 4 bases clipped from V and 3 bases from J, the junction kept 6 bases outside the gene matches. Germline V gene lookup returns CDR1 MNHEY and CDR2 SMNVEV (reference sequence). The CDR3 length is 14 residues.

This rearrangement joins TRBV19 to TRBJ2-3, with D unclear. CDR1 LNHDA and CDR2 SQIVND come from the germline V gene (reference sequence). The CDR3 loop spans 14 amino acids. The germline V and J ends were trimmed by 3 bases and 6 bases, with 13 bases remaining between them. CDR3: CASSIAQLMDTQYF. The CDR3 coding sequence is TGTGCCAGTAGTATCGCACAGCTCATGGATACGCAGTATTTT.

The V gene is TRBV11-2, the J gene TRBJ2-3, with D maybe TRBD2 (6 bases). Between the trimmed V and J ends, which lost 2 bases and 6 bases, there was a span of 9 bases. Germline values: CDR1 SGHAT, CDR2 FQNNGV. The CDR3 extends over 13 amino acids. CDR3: CASSLSLADTQYF. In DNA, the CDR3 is TGTGCCAGCAGCTTAAGCCTAGCGGATACGCAGTATTTT.

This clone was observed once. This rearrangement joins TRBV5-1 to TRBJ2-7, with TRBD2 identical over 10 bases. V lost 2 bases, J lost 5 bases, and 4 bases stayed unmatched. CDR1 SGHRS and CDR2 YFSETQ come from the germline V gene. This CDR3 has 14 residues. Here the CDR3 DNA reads TGCGCCAGCAGCTTAGCGGGAGGGCCAGACGAGCAGTACTTC. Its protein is CASSLAGGPDEQYF. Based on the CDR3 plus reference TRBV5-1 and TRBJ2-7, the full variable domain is KAGVTQTPRYLIKTRGQQVTLSCSPISGHRSVSWYQQTPGQGLQFLFEYFSETQRNKGNFPGRFSGRQFSNSRSEMNVSTLELGDSALYLCASSLAGGPDEQYFGPGTRLTVT.

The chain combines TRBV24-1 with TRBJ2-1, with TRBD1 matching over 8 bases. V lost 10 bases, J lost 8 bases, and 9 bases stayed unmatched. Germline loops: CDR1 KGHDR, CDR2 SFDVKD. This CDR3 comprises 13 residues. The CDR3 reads CATRPDRDDEQFF. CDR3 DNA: TGTGCCACTCGTCCGGACAGGGATGATGAGCAGTTCTTC.

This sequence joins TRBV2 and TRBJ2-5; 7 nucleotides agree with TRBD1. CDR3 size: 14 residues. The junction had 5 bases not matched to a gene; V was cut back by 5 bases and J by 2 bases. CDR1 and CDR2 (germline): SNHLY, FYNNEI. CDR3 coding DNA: TGTGCCAGCAGTAAAGGGACAGCTCAAGAGACCCAGTACTTC. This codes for CASSKGTAQETQYF.

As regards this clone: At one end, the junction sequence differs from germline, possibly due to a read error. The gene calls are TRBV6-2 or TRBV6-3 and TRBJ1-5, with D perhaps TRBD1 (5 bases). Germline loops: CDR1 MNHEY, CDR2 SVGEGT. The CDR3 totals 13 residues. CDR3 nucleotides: TGTGCCAGCAGTGACGACAGCTATCAGTCCCAGCATTTT. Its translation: CASSDDSYQSQHF.

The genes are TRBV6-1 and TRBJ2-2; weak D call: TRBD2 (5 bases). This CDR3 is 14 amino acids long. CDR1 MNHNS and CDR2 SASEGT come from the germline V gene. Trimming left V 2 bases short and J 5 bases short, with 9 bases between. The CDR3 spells CASSETRVTGELFF. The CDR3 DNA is TGTGCCAGCAGTGAAACGAGGGTGACCGGGGAGCTGTTTTTT.

This chain's CDR3 is CASSENMGYQPQHF. The CDR3 DNA reads TGTGCCAGCAGTGAAAATATGGGCTATCAGCCCCAGCATTTT. The rearrangement joins TRBV2 to TRBJ1-5; D is undetermined. V was cut by 2 bases and J by 5 bases, with 10 bases left in between. The CDR3 consists of 14 residues. Germline CDR1 reads SNHLY; CDR2 reads FYNNEI.

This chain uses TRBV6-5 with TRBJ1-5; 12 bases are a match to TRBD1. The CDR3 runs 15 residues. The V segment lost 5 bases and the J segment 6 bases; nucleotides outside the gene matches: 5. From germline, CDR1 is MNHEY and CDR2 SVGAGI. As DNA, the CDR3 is TGTGCCAGCAGTAGGGGACAGGGGGCAGGTCAGCCCCAGCATTTT. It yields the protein CASSRGQGAGQPQHF.

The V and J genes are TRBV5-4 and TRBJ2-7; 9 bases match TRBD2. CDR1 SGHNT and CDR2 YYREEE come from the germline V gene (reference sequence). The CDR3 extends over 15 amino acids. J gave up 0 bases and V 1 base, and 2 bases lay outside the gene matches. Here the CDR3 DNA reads TGTGCCAGCAGCTTGATAGCGGGAGACTCCTACGAGCAGTACTTC. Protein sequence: CASSLIAGDSYEQYF.